This T cell receptor (beta chain) is drawn from a study of blood T cell repertoires in COVID-19. Turning to the study itself: Donors in the United States, Italy and Spain gave samples during acute or convalescent COVID-19. The analysed material was cDNA or gDNA that came from T cells, B-cell-depleted T cells, or PBMCs.

In the original processing: Using reference gene primer amplification, nucleated cell counts were estimated. TCRdb keeps only in-frame clones here, not all; method: immunoSEQ multiplex PCR. That table is the source of V, J and clone size, and D and trimming were worked out from the DNA. The top ten hold 4.5% to 5.5% of the sample, which has more than 65,000 clones, approximately 85% seen once. Losses at the gene ends were 7 bases for V and 5 bases for J; bases not matched to a gene: 6. CDR3 length: 13 residues. Input material: peripheral blood. The sequence was collected from a man of 80 years or more with acute or convalescent COVID-19. The genes are TRBV12-3 or TRBV12-4 and TRBJ2-5; 8 nucleotides line up with TRBD2. The CDR3, as DNA: TGTGCCAGCAAACGGGGGGGCACGGAGACCCAGTACTTC. This codes for CASKRGGTETQYF.